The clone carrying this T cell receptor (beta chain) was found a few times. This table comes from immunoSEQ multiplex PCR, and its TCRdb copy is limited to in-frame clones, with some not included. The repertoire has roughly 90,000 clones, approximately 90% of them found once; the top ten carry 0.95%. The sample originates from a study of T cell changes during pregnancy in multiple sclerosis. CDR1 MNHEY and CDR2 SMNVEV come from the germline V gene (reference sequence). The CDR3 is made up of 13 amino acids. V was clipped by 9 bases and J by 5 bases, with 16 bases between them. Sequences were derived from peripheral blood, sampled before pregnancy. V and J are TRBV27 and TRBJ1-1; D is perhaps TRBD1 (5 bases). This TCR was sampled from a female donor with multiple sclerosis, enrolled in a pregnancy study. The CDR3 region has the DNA TGTGCCAGTTCCCTCGATCGGGGGACTGAAGCTTTCTTT. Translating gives CASSLDRGTEAFF.